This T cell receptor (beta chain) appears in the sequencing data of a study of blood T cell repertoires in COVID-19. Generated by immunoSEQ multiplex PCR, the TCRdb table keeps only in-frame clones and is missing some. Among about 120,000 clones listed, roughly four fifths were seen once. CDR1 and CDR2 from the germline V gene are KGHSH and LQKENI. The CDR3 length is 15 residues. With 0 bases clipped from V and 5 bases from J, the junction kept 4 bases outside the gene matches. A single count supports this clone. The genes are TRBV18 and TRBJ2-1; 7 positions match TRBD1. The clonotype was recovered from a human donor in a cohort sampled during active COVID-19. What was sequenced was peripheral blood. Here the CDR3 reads CASSPPGQINNEQFF. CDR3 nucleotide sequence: TGTGCCAGCTCACCACCGGGACAGATTAACAATGAGCAGTTCTTC.